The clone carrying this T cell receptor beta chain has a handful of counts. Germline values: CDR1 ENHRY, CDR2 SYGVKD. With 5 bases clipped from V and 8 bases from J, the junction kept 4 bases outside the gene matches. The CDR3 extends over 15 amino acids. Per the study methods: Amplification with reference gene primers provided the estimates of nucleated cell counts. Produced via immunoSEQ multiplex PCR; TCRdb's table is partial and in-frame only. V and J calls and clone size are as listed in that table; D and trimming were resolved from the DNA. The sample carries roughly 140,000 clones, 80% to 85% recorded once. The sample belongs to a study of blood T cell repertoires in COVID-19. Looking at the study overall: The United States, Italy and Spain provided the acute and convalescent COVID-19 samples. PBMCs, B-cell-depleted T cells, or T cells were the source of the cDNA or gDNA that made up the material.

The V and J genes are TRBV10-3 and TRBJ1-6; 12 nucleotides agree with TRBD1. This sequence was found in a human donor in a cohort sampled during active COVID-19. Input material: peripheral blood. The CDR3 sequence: CAISTGTGGDSPLHF. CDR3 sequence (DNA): TGTGCCATCAGTACCGGGACAGGGGGCGATTCACCCCTCCACTTT.